The clone carrying this TCR beta chain was recorded once. The data were taken from a study of T cell repertoires in cytomegalovirus infection. About the research overall: Both a matching HLA type and CMV infection were indicated by public TCR beta signatures.

TCRdb itself ran the reads through MiXCR, one entry per CDR3 protein. This table has about 260,000 distinct CDR3 sequences, roughly 13% appearing once. Sequencing was carried out using PBMCs. The sequence was obtained from a human donor in good health (CMV status not recorded). Some clones in this sample may be carry-over from other donors' samples.

CDR3 sequence (DNA): TGTGCCAGCAGGGTCGGGGGCCCCTCCTACGAGCAGTACTTC. This translates into CASRVGGPSYEQYF. This chain joins TRBV13 and TRBJ2-7; perhaps D is TRBD1 or TRBD2 (6 bases each). CDR3 size: 14 residues. Trimming took 6 bases from V and 0 from J, leaving 12 bases between them. Looked up from germline, CDR1 is PRHDT and CDR2 is FYEKMQ (reference sequence). The variable domain in full, with the rest retrieved from reference TRBV13 and TRBJ2-7, is AAGVIQSPRHLIKEKRETATLKCYPIPRHDTVYWYQQGPGQDPQFLISFYEKMQSDKGSIPDRFSAQQFSDYHSELNMSSLELGDSALYFCASRVGGPSYEQYFGPGTRLTVT.